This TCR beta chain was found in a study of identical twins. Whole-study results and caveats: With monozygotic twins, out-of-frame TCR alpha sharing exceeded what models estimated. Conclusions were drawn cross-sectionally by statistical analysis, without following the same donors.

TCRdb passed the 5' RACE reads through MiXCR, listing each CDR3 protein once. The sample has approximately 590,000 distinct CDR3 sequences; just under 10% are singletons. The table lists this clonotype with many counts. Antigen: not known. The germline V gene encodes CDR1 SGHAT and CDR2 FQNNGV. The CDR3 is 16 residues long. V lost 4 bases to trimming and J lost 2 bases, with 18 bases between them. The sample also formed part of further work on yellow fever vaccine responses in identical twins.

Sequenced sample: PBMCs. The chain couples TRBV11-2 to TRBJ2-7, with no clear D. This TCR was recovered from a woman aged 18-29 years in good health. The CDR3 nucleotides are TGTGCCAGCAGCTCCCAGAGTGAGACCTTAACCTACGAGCAGTACTTC. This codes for CASSSQSETLTYEQYF.